This record looks at one T cell receptor (beta chain) sequence and its context. Its antigen is as yet unknown. V lost 1 base to trimming and J lost 2 bases, with 6 bases between them. Germline CDR1 is SGHTA and CDR2 is FQGTGA. The CDR3 has 15 residues. This record comes from a study of early T cells in non-severe SARS-CoV-2 infection. At the level of the study: Unsorted whole-blood RNA was sequenced in bulk, leaving chains unpaired.

Study results and caveats: VDJdb-based matching was biased toward anti-spike CD8 responses and missed private and CD4 specificities.

Unique molecular identifiers (one per individual cDNA molecule) were attached. Each CDR3 protein is one row after TCRdb ran MiXCR on the 5' RACE reads. The sample records around 71,000 distinct CDR3 sequences, more than 12% being singletons. The clonotype was recovered from an adult who was a healthcare worker with PCR-confirmed SARS-CoV-2 infection or an uninfected control (not recorded which). Sequenced here: whole blood, sampled at baseline. The chain links TRBV7-3 to TRBJ2-6; D not resolved. The CDR3 bases are TGTGCCAGCAGCTTAATGCCGGCTGGGGCCAACGTCCTGACTTTC. It translates to CASSLMPAGANVLTF.